The 3 T cell receptor beta chains below all came from one sample that was sequenced in a study of T cells in Graves' hyperthyroidism and ophthalmopathy. Amplified TCR beta CDR3 regions came from RNA transcripts. RT-PCR in the first round (using the HTBI primer set) targeted the TCR CDR3. TCRdb redid the calling of the multiplex PCR reads with MiXCR, one entry per CDR3 protein. Among roughly 350,000 distinct CDR3 sequences, around 13% were seen once, and the ten largest hold around a fifth. Sequencing used blood. The source is a woman aged 25 to 45 with Graves' ophthalmopathy.

This chain connects TRBV15 to TRBJ2-2, with a weak D call TRBD1 (5 bases). This CDR3 region has 17 residues. V lost 8 bases to trimming and J lost 0 bases, with 19 bases between them. Germline CDR1 and CDR2: LNHNV and YYDKDF (reference sequence). The CDR3 here is CATSVDRAGTNTGELFF. The CDR3 DNA follows: TGTGCCACCTCCGTCGACAGAGCTGGTACGAACACCGGGGAGCTGTTTTTT.

The gene calls are TRBV7-3 and TRBJ1-3; D gene uncertain. V lost 4 bases and J 8 bases, leaving 6 bases between the germline ends. Germline loops: CDR1 SGHTA, CDR2 FQGTGA. This CDR3 is 11 amino acids long. CDR3 nucleotides: TGTGCCAGCAGCTCCGGGGACACCATATATTTT. Translation gives CASSSGDTIYF.

This clonotype was seen at least ten times. This chain uses TRBV12-3 or TRBV12-4 with TRBJ2-3, with 10 bases fitting TRBD2. V lost 3 bases to trimming and J lost 5 bases; unmatched junction nucleotides: 8. CDR3 length equals 16 residues. CDR3: CASSFEVAGGGDTQYF. The CDR3 coding sequence is TGTGCCAGCAGTTTCGAGGTAGCGGGGGGTGGAGATACGCAGTATTTT.